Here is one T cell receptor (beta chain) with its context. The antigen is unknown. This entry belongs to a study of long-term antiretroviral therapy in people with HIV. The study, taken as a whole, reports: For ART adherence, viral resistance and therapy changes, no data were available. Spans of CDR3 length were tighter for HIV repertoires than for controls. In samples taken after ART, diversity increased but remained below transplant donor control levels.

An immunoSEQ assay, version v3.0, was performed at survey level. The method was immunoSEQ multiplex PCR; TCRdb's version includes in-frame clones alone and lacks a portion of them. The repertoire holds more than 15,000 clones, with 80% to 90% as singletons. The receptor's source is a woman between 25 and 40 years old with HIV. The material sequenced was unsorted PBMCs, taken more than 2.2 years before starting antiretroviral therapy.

The CDR3 is CASSQGVREKLFF. The CDR3 DNA follows: TGTGCCAGCAGTCAGGGGGTCAGAGAAAAACTGTTTTTT. V and J are TRBV2 and TRBJ1-4; TRBD1 agrees at 7 bases. CDR1 SNHLY and CDR2 FYNNEI come from the germline V gene. V trimming: 5 bases; J trimming: 8 bases; junction bases outside the gene matches: 5. This CDR3 is built from 13 residues.